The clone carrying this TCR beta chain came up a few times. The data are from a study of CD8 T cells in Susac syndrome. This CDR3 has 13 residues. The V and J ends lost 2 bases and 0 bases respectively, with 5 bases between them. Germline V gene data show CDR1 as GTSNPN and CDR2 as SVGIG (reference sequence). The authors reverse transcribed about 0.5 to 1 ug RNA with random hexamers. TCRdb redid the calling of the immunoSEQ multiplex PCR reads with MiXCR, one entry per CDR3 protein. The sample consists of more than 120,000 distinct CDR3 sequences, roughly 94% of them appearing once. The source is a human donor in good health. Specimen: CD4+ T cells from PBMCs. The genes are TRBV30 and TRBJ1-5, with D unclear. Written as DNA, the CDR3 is TGTGCCTGGAGTAGGGATAGCAATCAGCCCCAGCATTTT. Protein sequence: CAWSRDSNQPQHF.